A selection of T cell receptor beta chains follows, all from one sample in a study of technical replicates of blood from a handful of donors. Sequencing was performed with immunoSEQ multiplex PCR; in TCRdb, only in-frame clones are kept and a portion is missing. The sample shows 55,000 to 75,000 clones, around 91% of them seen only once. Source material: PBMCs. The receptors here all came from a human donor in good health. Some clones in this sample may be carry-over from other donors' samples. Both conserved end residues are part of each CDR3. Only part of the rows carry a size: once, few, many, or a class if the clone is expanded.

v_gene	abundance	CDR3aa
TRBV27	NA	CASSQTGDQPQHF
TRBV7-9	NA	CASSRISGRADTQYF
TRBV30	NA	CAWTSGSADTQYF
TRBV5-1	NA	CASSPRQGAGGYTF
TRBV7-2	NA	CASSEGAGSPYEQYF
TRBV7-7	NA	CASSRYKRGLGQTQYF
TRBV5-8	NA	CASSSGQGGTGELFF
TRBV19	NA	CASSPQGPGEEQYF
TRBV6-5	NA	CASRQDTNYGYTF
TRBV7-8	NA	CASSGKIGTGSLGETF
TRBV18	NA	CASSPGLAGGVNEQFF
TRBV6-1	few	CASRFSYEQYF
TRBV4-1	NA	CASSPGADGNYGYTF
TRBV28	NA	CATIAGGSYEQYF
TRBV7-2	NA	CASSLMGAGTATQGYTF
TRBV7-9	NA	CASGGATYEQYF
TRBV6-6	NA	CASRRAGQGVSYEQYF
TRBV6-1	NA	CASDDTGGGSPLHF
TRBV7-2	NA	CASSPRAPGEQYF
TRBV19	NA	CASSPQGARYEQYF
TRBV6-1	NA	CASSVQGNTEAFF
TRBV30	once	CAWTDRLDSPLHF
TRBV10-3	NA	CAISGGGSYDYEQYF
TRBV5-5	NA	CASSLWAGGEYEQYF
TRBV7-9	NA	CASSLVGRVYEQYF
TRBV18	NA	CASSPLTAITNTGELFF
TRBV11-2	NA	CASSLGTGGNTEAFF
TRBV7-9	NA	CASSFLKQGIKGDTQYF
TRBV5-4	NA	CASSSPGQGDEKLFF
TRBV29-1	once	CSVVGTGVYGYTF
TRBV4-3	NA	CASSQDRTGSTGELFF
TRBV29-1	once	CSVGVDSREQYF
TRBV4-3	NA	CASSQDGRGTYEQYF
TRBV7-3	NA	CASSETSDGEQFF
TRBV11-2	NA	CASSPTIGTAQETQYF
TRBV7-9	once	CASSDRYYGYTF